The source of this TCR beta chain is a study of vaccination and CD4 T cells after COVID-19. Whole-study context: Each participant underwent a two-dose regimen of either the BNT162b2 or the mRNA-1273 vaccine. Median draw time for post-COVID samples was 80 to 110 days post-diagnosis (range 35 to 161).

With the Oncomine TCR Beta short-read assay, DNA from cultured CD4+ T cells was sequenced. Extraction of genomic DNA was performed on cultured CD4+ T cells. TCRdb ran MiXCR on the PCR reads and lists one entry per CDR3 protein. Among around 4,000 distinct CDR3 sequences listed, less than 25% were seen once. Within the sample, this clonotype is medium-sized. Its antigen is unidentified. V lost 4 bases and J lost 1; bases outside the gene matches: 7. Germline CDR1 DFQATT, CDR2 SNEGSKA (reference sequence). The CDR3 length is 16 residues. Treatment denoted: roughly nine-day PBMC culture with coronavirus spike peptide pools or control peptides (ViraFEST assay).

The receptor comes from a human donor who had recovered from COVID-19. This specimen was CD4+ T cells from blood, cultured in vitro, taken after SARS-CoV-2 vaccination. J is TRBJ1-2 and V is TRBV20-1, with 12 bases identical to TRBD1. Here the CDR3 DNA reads TGCAGTGCTAAACTGGGACAGGGGGCGAGTAACTATGGCTACACCTTC. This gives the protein CSAKLGQGASNYGYTF.